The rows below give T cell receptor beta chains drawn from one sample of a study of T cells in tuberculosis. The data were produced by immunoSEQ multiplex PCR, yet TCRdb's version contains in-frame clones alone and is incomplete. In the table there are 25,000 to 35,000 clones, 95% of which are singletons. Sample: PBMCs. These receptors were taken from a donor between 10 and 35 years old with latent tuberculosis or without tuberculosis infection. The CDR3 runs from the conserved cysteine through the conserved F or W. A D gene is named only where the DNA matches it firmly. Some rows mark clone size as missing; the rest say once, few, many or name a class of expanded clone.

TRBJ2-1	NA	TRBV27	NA	CASSLDSYNEQFF	TGTGCCAGCAGTTTAGACAGCTACAATGAGCAGTTCTTC
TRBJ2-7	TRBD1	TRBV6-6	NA	CASSRGTGGKYEQYF	TGTGCCAGCAGTCGGGGGACAGGGGGCAAGTACGAGCAGTACTTC
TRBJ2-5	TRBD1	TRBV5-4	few	CASSRQGAQETQYF	TGTGCCAGCAGCCGACAGGGTGCACAAGAGACCCAGTACTTC
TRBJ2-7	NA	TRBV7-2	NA	CASSLGDNPGEQYF	TGTGCCAGCAGCTTAGGGGACAATCCTGGCGAGCAGTACTTC
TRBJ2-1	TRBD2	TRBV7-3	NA	CASSPTSGAYNEQFF	TGTGCCAGCAGCCCTACTAGCGGAGCCTACAATGAGCAGTTCTTC
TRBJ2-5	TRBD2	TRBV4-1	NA	CASSQEVWLAGEGETQYF	TGCGCCAGCAGCCAAGAGGTTTGGCTAGCGGGGGAGGGAGAGACCCAGTACTTC
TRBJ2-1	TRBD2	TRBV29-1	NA	CSVDGGRGGAWNEQFF	TGCAGCGTTGATGGGGGCCGGGGGGGAGCCTGGAATGAGCAGTTCTTC
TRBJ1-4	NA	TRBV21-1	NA	CASSALGEEKLFF	TGTGCCAGCAGCGCCCTGGGAGAAGAAAAACTGTTTTTT
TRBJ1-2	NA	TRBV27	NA	CASSYGANYGYTF	TGTGCCAGCAGCTACGGGGCTAACTATGGCTACACCTTC
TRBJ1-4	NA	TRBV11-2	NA	CASSLDAGATNEKLFF	TGTGCCAGCAGCTTAGATGCGGGGGCAACTAATGAAAAACTGTTTTTT
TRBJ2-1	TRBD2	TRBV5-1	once	CASSDPLAGGNEQFF	TGCGCCAGCAGCGATCCACTAGCGGGAGGGAATGAGCAGTTCTTC
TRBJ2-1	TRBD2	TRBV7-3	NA	CASSALTSGTGRYNEQFF	TGTGCCAGCAGCGCCTTAACTAGCGGCACCGGACGATACAATGAGCAGTTCTTC
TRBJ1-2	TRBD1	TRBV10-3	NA	CAIRGQGPDGYTF	TGTGCCATCAGGGGACAGGGTCCGGATGGCTACACCTTC
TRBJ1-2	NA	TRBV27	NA	CASSKSRDTTYGYTF	TGTGCCAGCAGCAAGAGTCGGGACACCACTTATGGCTACACCTTC
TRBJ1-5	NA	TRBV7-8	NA	CASSLARASRWPQHF	TGTGCCAGCAGCTTAGCGCGGGCATCTAGGTGGCCCCAGCATTTT
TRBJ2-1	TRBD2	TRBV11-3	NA	CASSLDHSGTSSYNEQFF	TGTGCCAGCAGCTTAGACCATAGCGGGACCAGCTCCTACAATGAGCAGTTCTTC
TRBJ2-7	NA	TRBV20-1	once	CSAPSLGEQYF	TGCAGTGCTCCGAGCCTCGGGGAGCAGTACTTC
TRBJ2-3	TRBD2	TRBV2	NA	CASGGLAGEFNPLNTQYF	TGTGCCAGCGGGGGACTAGCGGGAGAGTTTAACCCTTTAAATACGCAGTATTTT
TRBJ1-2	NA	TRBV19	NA	CASSIDAGARNYGYTF	TGTGCCAGTAGTATAGATGCGGGGGCGCGCAACTATGGCTACACCTTC
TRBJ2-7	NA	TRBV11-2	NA	CASSVSQGSYEQYF	TGTGCCAGCAGCGTATCACAGGGCTCCTACGAGCAGTACTTC
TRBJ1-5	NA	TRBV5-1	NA	CASSLGQGGNQPQHF	TGCGCCAGCAGCTTGGGTCAGGGAGGAAATCAGCCCCAGCATTTT
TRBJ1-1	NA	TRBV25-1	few	CASSESAGPEGTEAFF	TGTGCCAGCAGTGAATCGGCGGGTCCCGAGGGCACTGAAGCTTTCTTT
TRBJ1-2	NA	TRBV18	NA	CASSPPGQFSGYTF	TGTGCCAGCTCACCACCCGGACAGTTCTCTGGCTACACCTTC
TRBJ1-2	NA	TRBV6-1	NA	CASSEVGGFYGYTF	TGTGCCAGCAGTGAAGTTGGCGGCTTCTATGGCTACACCTTC
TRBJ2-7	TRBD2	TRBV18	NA	CASSLAGSSYEQYF	TGTGCCAGCTCACTAGCGGGATCCTCCTACGAGCAGTACTTC
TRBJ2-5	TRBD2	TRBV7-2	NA	CASTGGGRSWETQYF	TGTGCCAGCACCGGCGGGGGGCGTAGTTGGGAGACCCAGTACTTC
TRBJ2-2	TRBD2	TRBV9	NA	CASSGGKRGTNTGELFF	TGTGCCAGCAGCGGCGGTAAGCGGGGAACGAACACCGGGGAGCTGTTTTTT
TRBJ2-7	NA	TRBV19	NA	CASSIRVNYEQYF	TGTGCCAGTAGTATCCGAGTCAACTACGAGCAGTACTTC
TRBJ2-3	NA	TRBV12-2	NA	CASRFATTDRSASTDTQYF	TGTGCAAGTCGCTTCGCTACTACCGACAGGTCCGCTAGCACAGATACGCAGTATTTT
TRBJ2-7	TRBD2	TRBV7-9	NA	CAGTSGSIPYEQYF	TGTGCCGGGACTAGCGGGAGTATACCCTACGAGCAGTACTTC
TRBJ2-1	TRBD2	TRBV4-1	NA	CASSDGLAGNNEQFF	TGCGCCAGCAGCGACGGACTAGCGGGGAACAATGAGCAGTTCTTC
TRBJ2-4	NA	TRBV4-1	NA	CASSQVGAGNIQYF	TGCGCCAGCAGCCAAGTTGGCGCGGGAAACATTCAGTACTTC
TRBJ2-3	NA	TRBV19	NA	CASSLVPSTDTQYF	TGTGCCAGTTCACTCGTTCCTAGCACAGATACGCAGTATTTT
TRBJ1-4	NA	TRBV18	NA	CASSEGMGFATNEKLFF	TGTGCCAGCTCAGAGGGAATGGGATTTGCAACTAATGAAAAACTGTTTTTT
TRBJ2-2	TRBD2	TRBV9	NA	CASSLRTSEVSGELFF	TGTGCCAGCAGCCTGAGGACTAGCGAAGTTTCGGGGGAGCTGTTTTTT
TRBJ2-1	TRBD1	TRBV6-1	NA	CASTRDRGNNEQFF	TGTGCCAGCACCCGGGACAGGGGCAACAATGAGCAGTTCTTC
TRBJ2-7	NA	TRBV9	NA	CASSVADTSYEQYF	TGTGCCAGCAGCGTAGCCGACACCAGCTACGAGCAGTACTTC
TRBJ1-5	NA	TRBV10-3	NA	CATGRESNQPQHF	TGTGCCACCGGCCGGGAAAGCAATCAGCCCCAGCATTTT
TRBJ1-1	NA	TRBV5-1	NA	CASSFLDPNTEAFF	TGCGCCAGCAGCTTCCTAGACCCGAACACTGAAGCTTTCTTT
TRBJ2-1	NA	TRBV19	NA	CASTKTALSYNEQFF	TGTGCCAGTACCAAAACAGCACTCTCCTACAATGAGCAGTTCTTC
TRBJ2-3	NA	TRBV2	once	CASSSTPRVGDTQYF	TGTGCCAGCAGTTCCACCCCTAGAGTGGGAGATACGCAGTATTTT
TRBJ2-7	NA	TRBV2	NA	CASRGDLGGEQYF	TGTGCCAGCAGGGGGGATCTAGGGGGCGAGCAGTACTTC
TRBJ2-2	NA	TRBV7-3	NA	CASSTDTGELFF	TGTGCCAGCAGCACTGACACCGGGGAGCTGTTTTTT
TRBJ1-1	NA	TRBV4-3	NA	CASSQEGTSGGTEAFF	TGCGCCAGCAGCCAAGAAGGGACATCGGGCGGCACTGAAGCTTTCTTT
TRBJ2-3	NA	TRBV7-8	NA	CASSLGPGGGTDTQYF	TGTGCCAGCAGCTTAGGGCCGGGTGGAGGAACAGATACGCAGTATTTT
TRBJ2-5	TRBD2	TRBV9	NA	CASSEGTTGQTQYF	TGTGCCAGCAGCGAAGGGACTACCGGTCAGACCCAGTACTTC
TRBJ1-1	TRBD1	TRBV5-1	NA	CAPSRDRDINEAFF	TGCGCCCCCAGTCGGGACAGGGATATTAATGAAGCTTTCTTT
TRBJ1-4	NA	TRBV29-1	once	CSVARGPATNEKLFF	TGCAGCGTTGCGCGGGGGCCGGCAACTAATGAAAAACTGTTTTTT
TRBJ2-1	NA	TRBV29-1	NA	CSVVRDYNEQFF	TGCAGCGTTGTTCGGGACTACAATGAGCAGTTCTTC
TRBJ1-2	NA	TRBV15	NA	CATSRDLQGAGGYTF	TGTGCCACCAGCAGAGATTTACAAGGGGCTGGCGGCTACACCTTC
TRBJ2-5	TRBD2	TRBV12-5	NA	CASARGTSEIQETQYF	TGTGCTAGTGCCCGGGGGACTAGCGAGATCCAAGAGACCCAGTACTTC
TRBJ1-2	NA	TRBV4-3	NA	CASSPYLYDQGGDGYTF	TGCGCCAGCAGCCCCTACCTATATGATCAGGGAGGAGATGGCTACACCTTC
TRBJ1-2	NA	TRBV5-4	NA	CATYNGGDYGYTF	TGTGCCACCTACAACGGGGGGGACTATGGCTACACCTTC
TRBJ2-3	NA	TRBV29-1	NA	CSVSNGEVVDTQYF	TGCAGCGTATCAAACGGGGAGGTGGTAGATACGCAGTATTTT
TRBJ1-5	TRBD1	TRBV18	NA	CASSPDRGNQPQHF	TGTGCCAGCTCACCAGACAGGGGCAATCAGCCCCAGCATTTT
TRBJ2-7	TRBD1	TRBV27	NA	CASSSSGTGNHEQYF	TGTGCCAGCAGTTCCTCCGGGACAGGGAACCACGAGCAGTACTTC